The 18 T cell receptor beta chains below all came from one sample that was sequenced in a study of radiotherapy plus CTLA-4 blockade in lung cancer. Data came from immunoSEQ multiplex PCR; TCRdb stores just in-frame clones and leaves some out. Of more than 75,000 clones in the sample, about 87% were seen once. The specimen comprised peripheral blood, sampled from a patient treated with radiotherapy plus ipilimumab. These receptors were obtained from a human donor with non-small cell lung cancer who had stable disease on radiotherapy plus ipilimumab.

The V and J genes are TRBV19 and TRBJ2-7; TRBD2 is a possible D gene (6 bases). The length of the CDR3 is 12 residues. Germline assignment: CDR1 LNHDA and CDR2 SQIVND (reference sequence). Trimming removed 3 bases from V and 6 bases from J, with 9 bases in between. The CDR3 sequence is CASSIRGSEQYF. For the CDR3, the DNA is TGTGCCAGTAGTATTCGGGGGTCCGAGCAGTACTTC. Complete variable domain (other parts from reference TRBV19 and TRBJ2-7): DGGITQSPKYLFRKEGQNVTLSCEQNLNHDAMYWYRQDPGQGLRLIYYSQIVNDFQKGDIAEGYSVSREKKESFPLTVTSAQKNPTAFYLCASSIRGSEQYFGPGTRLTVT.

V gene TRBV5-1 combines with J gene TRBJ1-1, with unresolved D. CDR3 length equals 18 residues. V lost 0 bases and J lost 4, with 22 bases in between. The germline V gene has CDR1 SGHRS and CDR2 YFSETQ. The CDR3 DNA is TGCGCCAGCAGCTTGGAGCGGGTCCGCAGCGGGTCGAGCACTGAAGCTTTCTTT. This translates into CASSLERVRSGSSTEAFF.

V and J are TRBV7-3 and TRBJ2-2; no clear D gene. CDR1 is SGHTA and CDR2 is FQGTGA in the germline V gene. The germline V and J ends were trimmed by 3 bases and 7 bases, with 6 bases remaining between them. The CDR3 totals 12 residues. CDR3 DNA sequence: TGTGCCAGCAGCTTTATAAACGGGGAGCTGTTTTTT. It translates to CASSFINGELFF.

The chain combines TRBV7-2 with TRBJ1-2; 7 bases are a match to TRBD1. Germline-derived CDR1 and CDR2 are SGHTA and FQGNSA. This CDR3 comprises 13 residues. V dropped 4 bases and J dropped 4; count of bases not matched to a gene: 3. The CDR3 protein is CASSSTGFYGYTF. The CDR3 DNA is TGTGCCAGCAGCTCGACAGGGTTCTATGGCTACACCTTC. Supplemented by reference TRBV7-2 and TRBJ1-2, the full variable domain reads GAGVSQSPSNKVTEKGKDVELRCDPISGHTALYWYRQSLGQGLEFLIYFQGNSAPDKSGLPSDRFSAERTGGSVSTLTIQRTQQEDSAVYLCASSSTGFYGYTFGSGTRLTVV.

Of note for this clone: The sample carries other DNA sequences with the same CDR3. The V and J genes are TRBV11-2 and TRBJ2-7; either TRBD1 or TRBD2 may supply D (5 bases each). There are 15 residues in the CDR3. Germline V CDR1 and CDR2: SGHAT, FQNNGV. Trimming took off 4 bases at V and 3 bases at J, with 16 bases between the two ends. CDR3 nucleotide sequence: TGTGCCAGCAGCTCTAGGGGACGTACTGACTACGAGCAGTACTTC. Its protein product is CASSSRGRTDYEQYF.

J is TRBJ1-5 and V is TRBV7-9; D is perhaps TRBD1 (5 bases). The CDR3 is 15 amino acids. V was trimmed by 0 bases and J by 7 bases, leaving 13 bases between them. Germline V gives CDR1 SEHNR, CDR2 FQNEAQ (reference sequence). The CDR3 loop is CASSLAAGIGQPQHF. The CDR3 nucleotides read TGTGCCAGCAGCTTAGCGGCAGGGATCGGGCAGCCCCAGCATTTT.

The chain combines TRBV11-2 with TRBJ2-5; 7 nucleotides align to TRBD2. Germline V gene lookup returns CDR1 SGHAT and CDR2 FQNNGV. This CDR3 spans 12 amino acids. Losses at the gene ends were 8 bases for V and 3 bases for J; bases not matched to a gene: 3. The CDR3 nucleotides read TGTGCCAGCGGCCGGGGGGAAGAGACCCAGTACTTC. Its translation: CASGRGEETQYF.

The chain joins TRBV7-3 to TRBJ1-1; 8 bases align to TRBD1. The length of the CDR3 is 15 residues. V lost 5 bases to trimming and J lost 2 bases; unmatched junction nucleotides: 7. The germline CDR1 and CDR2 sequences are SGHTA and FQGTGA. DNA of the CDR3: TGTGCCAGCAGCCTTGGACAGGGACCCAACACTGAAGCTTTCTTT. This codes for CASSLGQGPNTEAFF.

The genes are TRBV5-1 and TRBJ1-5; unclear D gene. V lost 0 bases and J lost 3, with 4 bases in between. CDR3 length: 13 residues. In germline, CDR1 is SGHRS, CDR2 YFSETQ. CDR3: CASSLAVNQPQHF. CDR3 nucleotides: TGCGCCAGCAGCTTGGCGGTCAATCAGCCCCAGCATTTT.

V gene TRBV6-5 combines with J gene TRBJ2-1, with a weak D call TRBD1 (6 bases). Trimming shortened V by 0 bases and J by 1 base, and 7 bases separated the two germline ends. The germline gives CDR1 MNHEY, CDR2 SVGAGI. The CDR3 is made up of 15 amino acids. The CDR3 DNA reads TGTGCCAGCAGTTACTCCGGACAGTCCTACAATGAGCAGTTCTTC. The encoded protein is CASSYSGQSYNEQFF.

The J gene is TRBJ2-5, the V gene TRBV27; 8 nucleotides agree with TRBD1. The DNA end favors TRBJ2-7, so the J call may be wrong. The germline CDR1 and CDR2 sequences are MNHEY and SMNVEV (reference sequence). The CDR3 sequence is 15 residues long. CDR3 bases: TGTGCCAGCAGTCCGCGGACAGGGAATAGATACGAGCAGTACTTC. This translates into CASSPRTGNRYEQYF.

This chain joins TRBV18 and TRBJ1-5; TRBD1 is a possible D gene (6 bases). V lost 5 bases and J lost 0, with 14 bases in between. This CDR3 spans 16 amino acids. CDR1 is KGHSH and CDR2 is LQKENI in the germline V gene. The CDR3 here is CASSSLDSDSNQPQHF. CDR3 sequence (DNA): TGTGCCAGCTCATCACTGGACAGCGATAGCAATCAGCCCCAGCATTTT.

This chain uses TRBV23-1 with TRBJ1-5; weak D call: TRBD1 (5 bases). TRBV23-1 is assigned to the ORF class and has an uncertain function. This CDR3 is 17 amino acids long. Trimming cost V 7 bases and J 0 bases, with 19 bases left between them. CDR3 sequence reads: CASTEKGNGYSNQPQHF. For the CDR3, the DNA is TGCGCCAGCACCGAAAAGGGGAATGGTTATAGCAATCAGCCCCAGCATTTT.

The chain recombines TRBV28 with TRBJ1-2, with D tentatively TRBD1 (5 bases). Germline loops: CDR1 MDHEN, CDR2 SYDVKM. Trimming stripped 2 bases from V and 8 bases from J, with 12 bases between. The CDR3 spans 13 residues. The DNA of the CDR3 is TGTGCCAGCAGTTTAGGGGGGACCAGGGGCTACACCTTC. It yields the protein CASSLGGTRGYTF.

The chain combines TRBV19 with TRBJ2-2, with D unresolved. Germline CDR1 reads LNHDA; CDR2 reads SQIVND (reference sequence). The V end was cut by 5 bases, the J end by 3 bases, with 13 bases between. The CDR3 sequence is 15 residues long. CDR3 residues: CASSVNGVDTGELFF. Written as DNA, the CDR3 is TGTGCCAGTAGTGTGAATGGGGTTGACACCGGGGAGCTGTTTTTT.

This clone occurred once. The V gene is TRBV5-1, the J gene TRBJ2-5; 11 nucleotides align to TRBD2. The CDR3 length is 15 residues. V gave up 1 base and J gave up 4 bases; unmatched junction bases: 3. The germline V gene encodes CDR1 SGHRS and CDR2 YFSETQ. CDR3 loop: CASSLRLAGPETQYF. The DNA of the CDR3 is TGCGCCAGCAGCTTGCGACTAGCGGGGCCAGAGACCCAGTACTTC.

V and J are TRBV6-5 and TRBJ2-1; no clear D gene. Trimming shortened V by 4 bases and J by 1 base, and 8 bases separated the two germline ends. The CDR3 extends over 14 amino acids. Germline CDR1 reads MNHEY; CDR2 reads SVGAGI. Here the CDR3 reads CASSLPGSYNEQFF. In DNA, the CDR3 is TGTGCCAGCAGTTTACCAGGATCCTACAATGAGCAGTTCTTC.

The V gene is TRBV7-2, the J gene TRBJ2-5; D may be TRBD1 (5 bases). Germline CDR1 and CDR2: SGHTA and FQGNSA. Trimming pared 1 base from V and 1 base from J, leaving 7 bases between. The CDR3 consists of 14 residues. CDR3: CASSLGQIQETQYF. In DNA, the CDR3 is TGTGCCAGCAGCTTAGGACAGATCCAAGAGACCCAGTACTTC. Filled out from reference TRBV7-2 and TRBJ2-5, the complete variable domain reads GAGVSQSPSNKVTEKGKDVELRCDPISGHTALYWYRQSLGQGLEFLIYFQGNSAPDKSGLPSDRFSAERTGGSVSTLTIQRTQQEDSAVYLCASSLGQIQETQYFGPGTRLLVL.